This note documents a single T cell receptor beta chain sequence. Together with a sample-barcoded 5' primer, a J-beta primer mix was included in a second PCR lasting about 7 to 11 cycles. One entry per CDR3 protein results from TCRdb running MiXCR on the 5' RACE reads. This sample has roughly 1,300,000 distinct CDR3 sequences; 55% to 75% occur once, and the top ten carry roughly 7%. The data were obtained in a study of blood T cells in healthy people across ages. This CDR3 is 13 amino acids long. Trimming stripped 5 bases from V and 2 bases from J, with 8 bases between. From germline, CDR1 is MNHEY and CDR2 SMNVEV (reference sequence).

V and J are TRBV27 and TRBJ2-3; D is unresolved. Input material: blood. The sequence was obtained from a man between 18 and 29 years old in good health. The CDR3 DNA follows: TGTGCCAGCAGTAGCGCCCACACAGATACGCAGTATTTT. Protein product: CASSSAHTDTQYF.